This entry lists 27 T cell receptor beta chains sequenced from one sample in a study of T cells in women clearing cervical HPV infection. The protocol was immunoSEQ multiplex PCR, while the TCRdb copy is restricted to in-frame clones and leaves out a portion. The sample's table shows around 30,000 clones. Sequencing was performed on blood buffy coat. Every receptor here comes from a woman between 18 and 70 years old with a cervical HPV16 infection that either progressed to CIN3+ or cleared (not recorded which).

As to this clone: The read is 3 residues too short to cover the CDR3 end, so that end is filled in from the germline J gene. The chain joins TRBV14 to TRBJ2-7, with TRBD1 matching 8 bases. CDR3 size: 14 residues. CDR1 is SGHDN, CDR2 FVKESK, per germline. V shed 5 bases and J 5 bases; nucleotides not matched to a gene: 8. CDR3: CASSDDRGSDEQYF. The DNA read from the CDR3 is TGTGCCAGCAGCGACGACAGGGGTAGCGACGAG.

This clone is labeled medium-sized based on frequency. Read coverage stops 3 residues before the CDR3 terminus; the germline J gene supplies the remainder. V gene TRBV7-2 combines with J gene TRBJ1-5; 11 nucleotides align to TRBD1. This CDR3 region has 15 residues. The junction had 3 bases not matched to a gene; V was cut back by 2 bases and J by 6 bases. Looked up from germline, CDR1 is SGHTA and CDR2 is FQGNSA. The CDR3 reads CASSLFGTGGQPQHF. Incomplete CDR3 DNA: TGTGCCAGCAGCTTATTCGGGACAGGGGGTCAGCCC.

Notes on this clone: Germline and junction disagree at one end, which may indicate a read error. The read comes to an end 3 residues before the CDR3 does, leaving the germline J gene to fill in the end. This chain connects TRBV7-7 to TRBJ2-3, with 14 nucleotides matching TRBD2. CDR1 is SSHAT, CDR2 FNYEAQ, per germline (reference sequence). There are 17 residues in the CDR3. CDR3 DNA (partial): TGTGCTAGCAGCTCCGGACTAGCGGGGGGCGGGACAGATACG. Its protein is CASSSGLAGGGTDT. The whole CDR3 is CASSSGLAGGGTDTQYF.

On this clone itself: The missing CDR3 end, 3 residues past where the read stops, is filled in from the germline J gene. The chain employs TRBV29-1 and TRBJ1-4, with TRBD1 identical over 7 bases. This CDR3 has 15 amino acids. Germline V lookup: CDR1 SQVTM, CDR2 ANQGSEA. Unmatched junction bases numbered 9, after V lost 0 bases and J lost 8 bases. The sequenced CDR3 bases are TGCAGCGTTGAAGACCTACGACAGGGTGGGGAAAAA. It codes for CSVEDLRQGGEK. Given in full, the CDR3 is CSVEDLRQGGEKLFF.

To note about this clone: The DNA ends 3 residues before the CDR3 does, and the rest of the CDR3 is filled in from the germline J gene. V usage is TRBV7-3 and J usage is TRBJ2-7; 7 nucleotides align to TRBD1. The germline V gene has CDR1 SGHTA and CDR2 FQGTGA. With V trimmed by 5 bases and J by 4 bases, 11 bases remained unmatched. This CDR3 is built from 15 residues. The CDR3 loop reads CASSPQLDRVYEQYF. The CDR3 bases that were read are TGTGCCAGCAGCCCGCAATTAGACAGGGTGTACGAG.

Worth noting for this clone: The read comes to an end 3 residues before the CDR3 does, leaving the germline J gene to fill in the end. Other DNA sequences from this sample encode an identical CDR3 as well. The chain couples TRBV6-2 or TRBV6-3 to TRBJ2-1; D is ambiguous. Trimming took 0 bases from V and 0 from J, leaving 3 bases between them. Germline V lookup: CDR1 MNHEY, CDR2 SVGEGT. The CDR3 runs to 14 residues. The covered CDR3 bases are TGTGCCAGCAGTTACTCCCTCTCCTACAATGAG. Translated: CASSYSLSYNE. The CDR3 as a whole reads CASSYSLSYNEQFF.

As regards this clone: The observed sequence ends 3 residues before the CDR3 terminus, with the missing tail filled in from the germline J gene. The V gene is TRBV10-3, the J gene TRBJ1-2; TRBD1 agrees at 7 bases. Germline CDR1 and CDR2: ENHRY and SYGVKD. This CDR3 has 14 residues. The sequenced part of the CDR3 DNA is TGTGCCATCAGTGAACGGCAGGGGGGAGAGACC. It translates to CAISERQGGET. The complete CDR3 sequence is CAISERQGGETYTF.

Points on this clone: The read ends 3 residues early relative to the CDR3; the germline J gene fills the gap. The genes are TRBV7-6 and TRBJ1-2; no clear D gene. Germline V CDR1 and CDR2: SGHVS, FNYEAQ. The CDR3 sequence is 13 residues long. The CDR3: CASSLGPSYDYTF. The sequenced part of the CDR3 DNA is TGTGCCAGCAGCTTAGGCCCTTCCTACGAC.

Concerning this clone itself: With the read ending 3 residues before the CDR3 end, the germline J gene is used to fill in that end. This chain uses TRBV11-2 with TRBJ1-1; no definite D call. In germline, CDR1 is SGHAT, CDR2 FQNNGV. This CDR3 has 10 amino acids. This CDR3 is CASSSGLAFF. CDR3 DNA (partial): TGTGCCAGCAGCTCCGGTTTG.

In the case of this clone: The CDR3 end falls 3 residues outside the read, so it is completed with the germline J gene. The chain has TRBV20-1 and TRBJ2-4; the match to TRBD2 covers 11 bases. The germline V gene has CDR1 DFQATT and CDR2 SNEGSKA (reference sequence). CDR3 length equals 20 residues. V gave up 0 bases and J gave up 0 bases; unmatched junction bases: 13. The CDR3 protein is CSARDWGLADPRLAKNIQYF. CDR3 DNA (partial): TGCAGTGCTAGAGATTGGGGACTAGCGGATCCCCGCCTAGCCAAAAACATT.

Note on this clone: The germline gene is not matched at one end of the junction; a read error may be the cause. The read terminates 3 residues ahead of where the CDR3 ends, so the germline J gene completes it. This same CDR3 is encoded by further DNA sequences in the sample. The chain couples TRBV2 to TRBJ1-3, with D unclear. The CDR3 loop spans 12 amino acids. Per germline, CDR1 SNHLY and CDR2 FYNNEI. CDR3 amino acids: CASSEGPDTIYF. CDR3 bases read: TGTGCCAGCAGTGAAGGGCCTGACACT.

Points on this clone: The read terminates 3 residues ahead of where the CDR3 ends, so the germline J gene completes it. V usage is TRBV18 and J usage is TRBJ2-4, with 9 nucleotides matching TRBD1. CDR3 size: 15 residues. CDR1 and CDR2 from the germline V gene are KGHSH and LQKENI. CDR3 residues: CASSPPTGTGLGQYF. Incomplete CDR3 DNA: TGTGCCAGCTCACCACCGACTGGGACAGGGCTTGGT.

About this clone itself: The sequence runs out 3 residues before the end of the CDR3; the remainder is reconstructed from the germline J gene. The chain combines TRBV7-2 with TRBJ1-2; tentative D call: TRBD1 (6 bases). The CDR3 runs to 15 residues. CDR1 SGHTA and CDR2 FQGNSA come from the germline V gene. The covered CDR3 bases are TGTGCCAGCAGCTTGGGGTCGGGACATAGCTACGAC. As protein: CASSLGSGHSYD. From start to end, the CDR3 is CASSLGSGHSYDYTF.

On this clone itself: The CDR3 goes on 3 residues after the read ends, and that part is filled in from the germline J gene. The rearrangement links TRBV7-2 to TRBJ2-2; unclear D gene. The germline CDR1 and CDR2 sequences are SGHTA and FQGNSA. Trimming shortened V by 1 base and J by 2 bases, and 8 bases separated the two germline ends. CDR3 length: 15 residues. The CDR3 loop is CASSLGRLNTGELFF. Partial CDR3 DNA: TGTGCCAGCAGCTTAGGGAGACTTAACACCGGGGAG. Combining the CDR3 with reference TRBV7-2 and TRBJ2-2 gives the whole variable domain GAGVSQSPSNKVTEKGKDVELRCDPISGHTALYWYRQSLGQGLEFLIYFQGNSAPDKSGLPSDRFSAERTGGSVSTLTIQRTQQEDSAVYLCASSLGRLNTGELFFGEGSRLTVL.

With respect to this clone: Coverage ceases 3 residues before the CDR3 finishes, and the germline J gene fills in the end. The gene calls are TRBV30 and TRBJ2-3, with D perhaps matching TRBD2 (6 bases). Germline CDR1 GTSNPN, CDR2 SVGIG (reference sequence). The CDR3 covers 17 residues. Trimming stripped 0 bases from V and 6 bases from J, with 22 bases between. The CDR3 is CAWSVFRRRDLSDTQYF. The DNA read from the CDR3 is TGTGCCTGGAGTGTTTTTCGGAGGCGGGATCTCTCCGATACG. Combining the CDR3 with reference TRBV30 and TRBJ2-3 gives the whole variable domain SQTIHQWPATLVQPVGSPLSLECTVEGTSNPNLYWYRQAAGRGLQLLFYSVGIGQISSEVPQNLSASRPQDRQFILSSKKLLLSDSGFYLCAWSVFRRRDLSDTQYFGPGTRLTVL.

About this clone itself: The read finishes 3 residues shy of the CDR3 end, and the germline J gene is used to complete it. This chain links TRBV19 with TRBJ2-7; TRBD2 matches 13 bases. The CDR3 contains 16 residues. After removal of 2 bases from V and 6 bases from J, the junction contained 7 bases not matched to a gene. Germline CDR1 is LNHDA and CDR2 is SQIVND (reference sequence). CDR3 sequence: CASSIRGGLAGVEQYF. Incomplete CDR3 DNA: TGTGCCAGTAGTATACGGGGCGGACTAGCGGGAGTCGAG.

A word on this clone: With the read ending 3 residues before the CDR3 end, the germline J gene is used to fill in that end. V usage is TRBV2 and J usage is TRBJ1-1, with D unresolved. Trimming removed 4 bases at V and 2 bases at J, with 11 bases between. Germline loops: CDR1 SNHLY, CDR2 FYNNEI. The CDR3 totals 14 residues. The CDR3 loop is CASSVRQDNTEAFF. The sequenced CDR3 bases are TGTGCCAGCAGTGTGAGGCAGGATAACACTGAA. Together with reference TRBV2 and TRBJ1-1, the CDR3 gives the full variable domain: EPEVTQTPSHQVTQMGQEVILRCVPISNHLYFYWYRQILGQKVEFLVSFYNNEISEKSEIFDDQFSVERPDGSNFTLKIRSTKLEDSAMYFCASSVRQDNTEAFFGQGTRLTVV.

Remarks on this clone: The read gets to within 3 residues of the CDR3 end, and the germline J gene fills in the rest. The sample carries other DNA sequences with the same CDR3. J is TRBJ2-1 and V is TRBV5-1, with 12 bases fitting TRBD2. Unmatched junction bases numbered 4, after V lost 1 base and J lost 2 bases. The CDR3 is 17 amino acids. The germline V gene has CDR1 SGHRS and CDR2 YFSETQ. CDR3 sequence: CASSLLASGGAYNEQFF. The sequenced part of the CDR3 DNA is TGCGCCAGCAGCTTGTTGGCTAGCGGGGGGGCCTACAATGAG.

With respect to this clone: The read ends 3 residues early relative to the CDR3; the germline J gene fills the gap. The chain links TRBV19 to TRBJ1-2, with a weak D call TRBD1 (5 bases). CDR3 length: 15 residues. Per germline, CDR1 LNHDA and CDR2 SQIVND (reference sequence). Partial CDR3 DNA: TGTGCCAGTAGTCGGGGCCGGACTAGCACAGATACC. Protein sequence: CASSRGRTSTDT. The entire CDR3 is CASSRGRTSTDTYTF.

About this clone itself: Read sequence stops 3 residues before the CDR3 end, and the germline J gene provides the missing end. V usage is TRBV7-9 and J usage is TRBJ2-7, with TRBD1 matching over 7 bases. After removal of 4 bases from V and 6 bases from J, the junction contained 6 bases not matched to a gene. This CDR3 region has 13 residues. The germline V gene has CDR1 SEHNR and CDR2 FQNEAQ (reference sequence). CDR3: CASSYSGGGEQYF. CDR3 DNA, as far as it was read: TGTGCCAGCAGCTACTCAGGGGGTGGCGAG.

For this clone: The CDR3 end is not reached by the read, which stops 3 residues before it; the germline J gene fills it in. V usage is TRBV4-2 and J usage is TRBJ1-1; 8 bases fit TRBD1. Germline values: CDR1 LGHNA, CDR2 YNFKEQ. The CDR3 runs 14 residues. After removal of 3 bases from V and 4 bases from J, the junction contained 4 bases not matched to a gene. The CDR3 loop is CASSQDRVVTEAFF. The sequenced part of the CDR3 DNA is TGTGCCAGCAGCCAGGACAGGGTAGTCACTGAA.

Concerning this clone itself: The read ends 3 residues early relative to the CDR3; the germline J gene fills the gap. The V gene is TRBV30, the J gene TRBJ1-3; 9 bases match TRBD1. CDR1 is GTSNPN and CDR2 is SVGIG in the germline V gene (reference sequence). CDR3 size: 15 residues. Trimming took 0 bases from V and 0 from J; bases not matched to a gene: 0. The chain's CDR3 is CAWSVQGASGNTIYF. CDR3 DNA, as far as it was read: TGTGCCTGGAGTGTACAGGGGGCCTCTGGAAACACC. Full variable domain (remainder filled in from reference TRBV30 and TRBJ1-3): SQTIHQWPATLVQPVGSPLSLECTVEGTSNPNLYWYRQAAGRGLQLLFYSVGIGQISSEVPQNLSASRPQDRQFILSSKKLLLSDSGFYLCAWSVQGASGNTIYFGEGSWLTVV.

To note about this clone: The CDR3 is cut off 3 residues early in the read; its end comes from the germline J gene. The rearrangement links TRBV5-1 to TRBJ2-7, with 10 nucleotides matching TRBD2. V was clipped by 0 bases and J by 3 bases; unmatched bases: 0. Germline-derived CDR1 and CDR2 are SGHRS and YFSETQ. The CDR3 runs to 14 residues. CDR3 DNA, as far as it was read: TGCGCCAGCAGCTTGGGGACTAGCGGCTACGAG. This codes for CASSLGTSGYE. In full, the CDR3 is CASSLGTSGYEQYF.

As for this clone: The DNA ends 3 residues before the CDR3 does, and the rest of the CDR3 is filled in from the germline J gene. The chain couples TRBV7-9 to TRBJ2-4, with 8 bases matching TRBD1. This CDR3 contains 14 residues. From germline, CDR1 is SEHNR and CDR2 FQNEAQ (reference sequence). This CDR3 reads CASTPSQGAVGQYF. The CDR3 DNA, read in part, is TGTGCCAGCACCCCTAGTCAGGGGGCGGTTGGT. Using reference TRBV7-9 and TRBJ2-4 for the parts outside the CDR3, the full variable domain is DTGVSQNPRHKITKRGQNVTFRCDPISEHNRLYWYRQTLGQGPEFLTYFQNEAQLEKSRLLSDRFSAERPKGSFSTLEIQRTEQGDSAMYLCASTPSQGAVGQYFGAGTRLSVL.

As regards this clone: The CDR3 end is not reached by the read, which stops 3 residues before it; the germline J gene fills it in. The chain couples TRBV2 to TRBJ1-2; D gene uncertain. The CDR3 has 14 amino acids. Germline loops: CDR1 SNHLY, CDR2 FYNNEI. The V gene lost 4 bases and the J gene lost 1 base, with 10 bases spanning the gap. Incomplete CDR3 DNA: TGTGCCAGCAGTGCCAGGTATAATAACTATGGC. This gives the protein CASSARYNNYG. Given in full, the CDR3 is CASSARYNNYGYTF.

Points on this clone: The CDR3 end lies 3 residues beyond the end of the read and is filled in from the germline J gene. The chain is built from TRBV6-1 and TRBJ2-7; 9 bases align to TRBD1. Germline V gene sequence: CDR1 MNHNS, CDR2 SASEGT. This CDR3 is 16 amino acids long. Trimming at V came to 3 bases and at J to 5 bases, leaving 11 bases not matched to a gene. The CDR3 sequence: CASSDLGTGIRNEQYF. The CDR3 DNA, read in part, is TGTGCCAGCAGTGATCTGGGGACAGGGATTCGGAACGAG.

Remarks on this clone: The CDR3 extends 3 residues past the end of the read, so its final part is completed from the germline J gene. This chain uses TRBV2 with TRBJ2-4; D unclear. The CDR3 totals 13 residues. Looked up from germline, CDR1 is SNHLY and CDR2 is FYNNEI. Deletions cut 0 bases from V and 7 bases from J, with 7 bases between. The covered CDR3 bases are TGTGCCAGCAGTGAAGCGCGCCGGAACATT. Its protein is CASSEARRNI. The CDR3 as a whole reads CASSEARRNIQYF.